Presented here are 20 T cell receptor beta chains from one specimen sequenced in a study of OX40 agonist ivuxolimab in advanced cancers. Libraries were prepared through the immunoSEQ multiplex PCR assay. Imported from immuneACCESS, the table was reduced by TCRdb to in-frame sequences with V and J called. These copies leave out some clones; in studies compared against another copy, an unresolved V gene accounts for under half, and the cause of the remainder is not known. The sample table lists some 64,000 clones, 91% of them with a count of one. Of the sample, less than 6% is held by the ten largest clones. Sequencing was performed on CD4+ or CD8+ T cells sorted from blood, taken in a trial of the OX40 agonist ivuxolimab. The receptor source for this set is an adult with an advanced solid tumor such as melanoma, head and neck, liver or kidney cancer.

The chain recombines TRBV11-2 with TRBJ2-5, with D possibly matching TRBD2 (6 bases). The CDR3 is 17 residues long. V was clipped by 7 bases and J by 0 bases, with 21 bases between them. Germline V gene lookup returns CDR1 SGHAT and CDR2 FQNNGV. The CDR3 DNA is TGTGCCAGCACCCTAACCGGGACTCTATTGTACCAAGAGACCCAGTACTTC. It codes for CASTLTGTLLYQETQYF.

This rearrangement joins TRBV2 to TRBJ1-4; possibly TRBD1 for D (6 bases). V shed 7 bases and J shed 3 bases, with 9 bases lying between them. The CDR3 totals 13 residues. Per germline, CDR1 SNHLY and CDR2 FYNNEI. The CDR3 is CASTGQPNEKLFF. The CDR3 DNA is TGTGCCAGCACCGGACAGCCTAATGAAAAACTGTTTTTT.

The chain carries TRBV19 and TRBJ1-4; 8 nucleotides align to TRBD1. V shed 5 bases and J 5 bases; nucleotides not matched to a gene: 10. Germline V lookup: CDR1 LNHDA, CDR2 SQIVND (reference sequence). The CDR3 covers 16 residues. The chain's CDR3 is CASSLLGTGGNEKLFF. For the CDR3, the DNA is TGTGCCAGTAGTCTGCTCGGGACAGGCGGAAATGAAAAACTGTTTTTT.

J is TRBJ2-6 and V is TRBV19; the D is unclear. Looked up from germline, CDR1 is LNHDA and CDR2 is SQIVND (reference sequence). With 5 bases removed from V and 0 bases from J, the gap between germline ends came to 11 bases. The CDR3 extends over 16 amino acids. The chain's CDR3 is CASSFGRSSGANVLTF. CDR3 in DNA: TGTGCCAGTAGTTTTGGACGCAGCTCTGGGGCCAACGTCCTGACTTTC.

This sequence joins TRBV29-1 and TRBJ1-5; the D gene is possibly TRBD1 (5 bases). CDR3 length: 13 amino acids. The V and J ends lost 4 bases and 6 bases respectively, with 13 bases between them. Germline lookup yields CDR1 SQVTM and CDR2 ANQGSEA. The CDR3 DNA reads TGCAGCGTTGTCGGGGGACCAGGTCAGCCCCAGCATTTT. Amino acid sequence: CSVVGGPGQPQHF.

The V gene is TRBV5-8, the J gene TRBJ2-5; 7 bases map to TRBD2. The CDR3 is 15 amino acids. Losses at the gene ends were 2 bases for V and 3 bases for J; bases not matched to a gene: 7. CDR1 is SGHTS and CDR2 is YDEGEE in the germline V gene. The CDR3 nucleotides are TGTGCCAGCAGCTTTGGGGGGAGGGCCGAAGAGACCCAGTACTTC. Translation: CASSFGGRAEETQYF.

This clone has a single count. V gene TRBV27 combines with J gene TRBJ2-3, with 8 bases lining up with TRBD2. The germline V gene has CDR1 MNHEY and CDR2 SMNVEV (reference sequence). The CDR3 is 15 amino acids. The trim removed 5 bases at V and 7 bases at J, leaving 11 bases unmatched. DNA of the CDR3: TGTGCCAGCAGTGGGCCGGGAGGGATATTTCATACGCAGTATTTT. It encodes CASSGPGGIFHTQYF.

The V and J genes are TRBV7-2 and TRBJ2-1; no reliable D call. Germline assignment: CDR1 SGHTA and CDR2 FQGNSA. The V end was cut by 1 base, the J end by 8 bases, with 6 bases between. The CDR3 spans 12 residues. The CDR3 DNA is TGTGCCAGCAGCTTAGTGTCCCATGAGCAGTTCTTC. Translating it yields CASSLVSHEQFF. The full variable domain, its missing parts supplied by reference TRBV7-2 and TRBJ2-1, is GAGVSQSPSNKVTEKGKDVELRCDPISGHTALYWYRQSLGQGLEFLIYFQGNSAPDKSGLPSDRFSAERTGGSVSTLTIQRTQQEDSAVYLCASSLVSHEQFFGPGTRLTVL.

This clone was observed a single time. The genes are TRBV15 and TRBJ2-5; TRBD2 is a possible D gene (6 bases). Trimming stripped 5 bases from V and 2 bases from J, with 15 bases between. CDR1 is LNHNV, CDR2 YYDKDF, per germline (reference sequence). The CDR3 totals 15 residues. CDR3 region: CATSPRPGGQETQYF. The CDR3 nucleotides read TGTGCCACCAGCCCCCGTCCCGGGGGACAAGAGACCCAGTACTTC.

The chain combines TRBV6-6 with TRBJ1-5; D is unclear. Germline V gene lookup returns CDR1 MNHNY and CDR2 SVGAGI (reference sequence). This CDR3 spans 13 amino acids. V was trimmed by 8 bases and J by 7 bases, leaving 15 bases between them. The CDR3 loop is CASPHEGGQPQHF. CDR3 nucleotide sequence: TGTGCCAGCCCCCATGAGGGTGGGCAGCCCCAGCATTTT.

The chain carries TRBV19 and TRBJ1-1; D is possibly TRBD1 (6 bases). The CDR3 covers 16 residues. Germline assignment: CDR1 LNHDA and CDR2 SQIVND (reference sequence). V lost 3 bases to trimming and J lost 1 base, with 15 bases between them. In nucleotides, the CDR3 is TGTGCCAGTAGTATGATGGGGGCAGCACAGAACACTGAAGCTTTCTTT. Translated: CASSMMGAAQNTEAFF.

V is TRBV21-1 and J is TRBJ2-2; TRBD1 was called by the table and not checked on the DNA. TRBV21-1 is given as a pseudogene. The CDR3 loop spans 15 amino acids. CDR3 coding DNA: TGTGCCAGCTACGAAGGGGGCCCGAACACCGGGGAGCTGTTTTTT. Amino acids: CASYEGGPNTGELFF.

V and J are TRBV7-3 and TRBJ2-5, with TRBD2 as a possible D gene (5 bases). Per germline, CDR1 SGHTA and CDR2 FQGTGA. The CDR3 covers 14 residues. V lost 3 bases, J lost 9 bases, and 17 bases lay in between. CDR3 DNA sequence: TGTGCCAGCAGCTTTTTGTCGGGGTCTGGGGCCCAGTACTTC. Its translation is CASSFLSGSGAQYF.

The CDR3 loop is CASSPGLASTQYF. The CDR3 DNA reads TGTGCCAGCAGCCCGGGACTAGCGAGTACGCAGTATTTT. This sequence joins TRBV7-2 and TRBJ2-3; 10 bases are shared with TRBD2. Germline V gives CDR1 SGHTA, CDR2 FQGNSA. The CDR3 is 13 amino acids. Trimming cost V 5 bases and J 8 bases; bases outside gene matches: 4.

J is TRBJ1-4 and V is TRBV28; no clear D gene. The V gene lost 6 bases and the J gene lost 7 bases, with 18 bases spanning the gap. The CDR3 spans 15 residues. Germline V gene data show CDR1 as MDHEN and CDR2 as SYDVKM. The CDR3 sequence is CASRGSASRGEKLFF. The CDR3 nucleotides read TGTGCCAGCAGGGGCAGCGCTTCGCGGGGTGAAAAACTGTTTTTT.

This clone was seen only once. For the CDR3, the DNA is TGTGCCTGGAGTGCGGACAGGGGCAGGGAAAAACTGTTTTTT. It yields the protein CAWSADRGREKLFF. The chain combines TRBV30 with TRBJ1-4; TRBD1 matches 9 bases. The CDR3 is made up of 14 amino acids. Germline V CDR1 and CDR2: GTSNPN, SVGIG (reference sequence). The junction had 5 bases not matched to a gene; V was cut back by 1 base and J by 8 bases.

The chain's CDR3 is CASSFDRGLQNEQYF. In DNA, the CDR3 is TGTGCCAGCAGCTTTGACAGGGGACTCCAGAACGAGCAGTACTTC. This chain uses TRBV11-1 with TRBJ2-7, with 8 bases lining up with TRBD1. Losses at the gene ends were 3 bases for V and 5 bases for J; bases not matched to a gene: 9. The CDR3 length is 15 residues. Germline assignment: CDR1 SGHAT and CDR2 FQDESV (reference sequence).

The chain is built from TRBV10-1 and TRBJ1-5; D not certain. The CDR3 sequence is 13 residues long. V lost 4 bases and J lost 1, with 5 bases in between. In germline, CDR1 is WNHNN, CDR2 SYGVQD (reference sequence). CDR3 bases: TGCGCCAGCAGTGGTAACAGCAATCAGCCCCAGCATTTT. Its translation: CASSGNSNQPQHF.

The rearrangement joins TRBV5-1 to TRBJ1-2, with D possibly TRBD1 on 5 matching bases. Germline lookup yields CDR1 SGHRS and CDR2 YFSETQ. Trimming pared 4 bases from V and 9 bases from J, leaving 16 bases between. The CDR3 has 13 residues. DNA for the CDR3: TGCGCCAGCAGCCCGGACATCCTAGGAAGCTACACCTTC. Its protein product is CASSPDILGSYTF.

In nucleotides, the CDR3 is TGTGCCAGCAGCTTCGGTCCGGGGGCGAACACTGAAGCTTTCTTT. Translating gives CASSFGPGANTEAFF. This chain links TRBV7-8 with TRBJ1-1; possible D gene TRBD1, 6 bases. Between the trimmed V and J ends, which lost 3 bases and 1 base, there was a span of 12 bases. Germline V gene data show CDR1 as SGHVS and CDR2 as FQNEAQ. The CDR3 is made up of 15 amino acids.